These T cell receptor beta chains were read from a single sample in a study of blood T cell repertoires in COVID-19. Assay used: immunoSEQ multiplex PCR; TCRdb lists only in-frame clones, some missing. The sample has some 80,000 clones, about 80% seen once; the top ten hold 12%. Material: peripheral blood. The receptors derive from a human donor in a cohort sampled during active COVID-19. Both conserved end residues are part of each CDR3. Each record gives: J gene, V gene, CDR3 protein.

TRBJ2-7 | TRBV6-5 | CASSRTGGPYEQYF
TRBJ1-2 | TRBV7-8 | CASSFAGTNYGYTF
TRBJ2-2 | TRBV2 | CASNLDRGRLTGELFF
TRBJ2-5 | TRBV19 | CASSIGSGEETQYF
TRBJ2-7 | TRBV6-6 | CASSKGQENYEQYF
TRBJ2-7 | TRBV28 | CAIKTSGPYEQYF
TRBJ2-5 | TRBV28 | CASSLGTSGSGETQYF
TRBJ1-6 | TRBV7-9 | CASSSTRAGDSPLHF
TRBJ1-2 | TRBV6-1 | CASSEWDRGDYGYTF
TRBJ2-5 | TRBV5-6 | CASSLQGSRTQYF
TRBJ1-1 | TRBV27 | CAWKEGRGMNTEAFF
TRBJ1-2 | TRBV2 | CASRTGQGGSYGYTF
TRBJ1-2 | TRBV18 | CASSPTGASGYTF
TRBJ1-2 | TRBV18 | CASSPSRTDYGYTF
TRBJ2-1 | TRBV19 | CASSIGGQNYNEQFF
TRBJ1-1 | TRBV19 | CASSSLRRGPNTEAFF
TRBJ2-3 | TRBV7-9 | CASSLGRSTDTQYF
TRBJ2-5 | TRBV5-4 | CASSLTSGLQETQYF
TRBJ1-4 | TRBV6-1 | CASSDGWGTGTTNEKLFF
TRBJ2-1 | TRBV5-1 | CASGTGGVYNEQFF
TRBJ2-3 | TRBV15 | CATTRGGRGSTDTQYF
TRBJ1-3 | TRBV28 | CASRQGGGNTIYF
TRBJ1-1 | TRBV6-5 | CASRAGMNTEAFF
TRBJ2-5 | TRBV13 | CASSSRDTRETQYF
TRBJ1-1 | TRBV5-1 | CASSLEGTGATEAFF
TRBJ2-5 | TRBV29-1 | CSVERTRSLETQYF
TRBJ1-2 | TRBV5-4 | CASSLVTPGSSWTF
TRBJ1-1 | TRBV6-5 | CASSPDRGGDTEAFF
TRBJ1-4 | TRBV27 | CASSLNRGIEKLFF
TRBJ2-1 | TRBV11-2 | CASSLVNNEQFF
TRBJ1-1 | TRBV6-5 | CASLGQVNTEAFF
TRBJ1-5 | TRBV29-1 | CSVEVESGGNQPQHF
TRBJ1-3 | TRBV7-2 | CASSLDRSSGNTIYF
TRBJ1-4 | TRBV5-4 | CASSLGQTTNEKLFF
TRBJ2-7 | TRBV7-2 | CASSLRQGALQYF
TRBJ2-7 | TRBV2 | CASSGASGSYEQYF
TRBJ2-7 | TRBV28 | CASGGGQGLLQYF
TRBJ1-6 | TRBV7-6 | CASSLITVGSTGSSPLHF
TRBJ2-1 | TRBV5-1 | CASSSRGADYNEQFF